This T cell receptor (beta chain) appears in the sequencing data of a study of T cell responses to AZD1222 COVID-19 vaccine. The table came from immunoSEQ multiplex PCR; TCRdb's copy has only in-frame clones and leaves some out. The repertoire has some 160,000 clones, approximately 93% of them found once; the top ten carry over 0.7%. Specimen: peripheral blood, collected on day 0 of AZD1222 vaccination. The clonotype was recovered from an adult in good health.

This CDR3 reads CASSEYRNTEAFF. CDR3 nucleotides: TGCGCCAGCAGTGAGTACAGGAACACTGAAGCTTTCTTT. The chain couples TRBV10-1 to TRBJ1-1; the D is unclear. The germline CDR1 and CDR2 sequences are WNHNN and SYGVQD (reference sequence). There are 13 residues in the CDR3. Trimming pared 1 base from V and 1 base from J, leaving 4 bases between.